The rows below give T cell receptor beta chains drawn from one sample of a study of blood T cell repertoires in COVID-19. Profiled with immunoSEQ multiplex PCR; TCRdb holds only in-frame clones, not every one. The sample has 200,000 to 250,000 clones, 65% to 90% seen once. The sample consisted of peripheral blood. These receptors were taken from a woman between 65 and 79 years old with acute or convalescent COVID-19. CDR3s include the opening cysteine and the closing phenylalanine or tryptophan.

>TRBV11-3|15|TRBJ2-7
CASSYGTGGNDEQYF
>TRBV28|15|TRBJ1-4
CASSLLTQSQEKLFF
>TRBV10-2|13|TRBJ2-7
CASTQDGAYEQYF
>TRBV20-1|15|TRBJ1-5
CSASKGRGDNQPQHF
>TRBV28|15|TRBJ1-5
CASSKGQRGNQPQHF
>TRBV10-3|15|TRBJ2-7
CAISDSTAQSYEQYF
>TRBV7-9|16|TRBJ2-3
CASSQSSGGSTDTQYF
>TRBV5-4|13|TRBJ1-2
CASSLEGIGGYTF
>TRBV27|14|TRBJ2-1
CASSRDRVGNEQFF
>TRBV5-3|17|TRBJ1-2
CARSLICIYSLNYGYTF
>TRBV15|15|TRBJ2-5
CATSRIAGGQETQYF
>TRBV4-1|16|TRBJ1-4
CASSQPPGQVNEKLFF
>TRBV19|14|TRBJ2-2
CASSIGGTGGELFF
>TRBV6-1|17|TRBJ2-1
CASSDVAGQGAFDEQFF
>TRBV3-1/TRBV3-2|16|TRBJ1-5
CASSQVGQSSNQPQHF
>TRBV11-2|15|TRBJ2-2
CASSTAAGDTGELFF
>TRBV7-2|14|TRBJ2-3
CASSSIGGTDTQYF
>TRBV11-2|13|TRBJ1-1
CASSLGVRTEAFF
>TRBV4-3|19|TRBJ1-2
CASSQVLMGAVGFEGGYTF
>TRBV19|12|TRBJ2-7
CAKRTGPYEQYF
>TRBV18|15|TRBJ1-6
CASSPTAGLDSPLHF
>TRBV25-1|13|TRBJ1-1
CASSEAGFTEAFF
>TRBV5-1|13|TRBJ2-1
CASSGTSYNEQFF
>TRBV7-9|14|TRBJ1-6
CASSTTGKGSPLHF
>TRBV7-2|12|TRBJ1-5
CASSREGGAQHF
>TRBV7-8|12|TRBJ1-2
CASSLVRGGYTF
>TRBV13|15|TRBJ2-5
CASSPSPGSQETQYF
>TRBV5-8|15|TRBJ1-1
CASSFLGLMNTEAFF
>TRBV11-2|14|TRBJ1-6
CASSLIGAYSPLHF
>TRBV5-1|15|TRBJ1-1
CASSLLLGGNTEAFF
>TRBV2|16|TRBJ1-3
CASSGDRGVAGNTIYF
>TRBV4-3|13|TRBJ2-7
CASSTGSGYEQYF
>TRBV7-2|15|TRBJ2-3
CASSAITGFSDTQYF
>TRBV3-1/TRBV3-2|13|TRBJ2-7
CASSPTPGTWEYF
>TRBV24-1|16|TRBJ1-2
CATSDSGDSLNYGYTF
>TRBV12-5|13|TRBJ2-3
CASGLAGADTQYF
>TRBV19|15|TRBJ1-5
CASSGRTGVGQPQHF
>TRBV25-1|17|TRBJ1-1
CASSAARSGQVGTEAFF
>TRBV28|13|TRBJ1-2
CASSTGTGVGYTF
>TRBV19|16|TRBJ1-1
CASSIGQGVMNTEAFF
>TRBV11-2|12|TRBJ1-1
CASSPTGLRAFF
>TRBV28|18|TRBJ1-3
CASSLPAGVGESGNTIYF
>TRBV28|15|TRBJ1-5
CASSLGQTSNQPQHF